Listed below are T cell receptor beta chains from one sample, sequenced in a study of cytotoxic CD8 clonotypes in ibrutinib-treated CLL. Repertoires were generated with immunoSEQ multiplex PCR, while TCRdb's copy carries only in-frame clones and drops some. The table lists roughly 180,000 clones, around 72% of them singletons, with roughly an eighth in the top ten. The input for sequencing was PBMCs, taken after 24 months of ibrutinib treatment. Receptor source: a human donor with chronic lymphocytic leukemia. Each CDR3 is given with its conserved first and last residue. D genes are given only for firm matches. Size is stated for part of the rows, as once, few or many counts, or as a class when the clone is expanded.

>-|-|TRBV15|TRBJ2-3
CATSRDLTIPQRTDTQYF
TGTGCCACCAGCAGAGATCTTACGATACCGCAACGAACAGATACGCAGTATTTT
>-|-|TRBV5-1|TRBJ2-5
CASSFRGIQETQYF
TGCGCCAGCAGCTTTCGGGGGATCCAAGAGACCCAGTACTTC
>-|TRBD1|TRBV29-1|TRBJ2-3
CSAGTAASTDTQYF
TGCAGCGCCGGGACAGCCGCTAGCACAGATACGCAGTATTTT
>-|-|TRBV5-6|TRBJ1-1
CASSGQTANTEAFF
TGTGCCAGCAGCGGACAGACCGCGAACACTGAAGCTTTCTTT
>few|-|TRBV6-1|TRBJ2-1
CASRSPGVNEQFF
TGTGCCAGCAGATCTCCAGGGGTCAATGAGCAGTTCTTC
>-|-|TRBV11-2|TRBJ2-1
CASSLAGVNNEQFF
TGTGCCAGCAGCTTAGCGGGAGTCAACAATGAGCAGTTCTTC
>-|TRBD2|TRBV30|TRBJ2-1
CAWKRTSHEQFF
TGTGCCTGGAAACGGACTAGCCATGAGCAGTTCTTC
>-|TRBD1|TRBV11-2|TRBJ2-7
CASSLTGTGAYEQYF
TGTGCCAGCAGCCTAACCGGGACAGGTGCCTACGAGCAGTACTTC
>-|TRBD1|TRBV11-1|TRBJ2-7
CASSPWTGVSYEQYF
TGTGCCAGCAGCCCCTGGACAGGGGTGAGCTACGAGCAGTACTTC
>-|-|TRBV5-1|TRBJ2-5
CASSVLQETQYF
TGCGCCAGCAGCGTTTTACAAGAGACCCAGTACTTC
>-|TRBD2|TRBV5-1|TRBJ2-7
CASSVSGNSYEQYF
TGCGCCAGCAGCGTTAGCGGGAACTCCTACGAGCAGTACTTC
>-|-|TRBV5-6|TRBJ2-1
CASSLGRAGTYNEQFF
TGTGCCAGCAGCTTGGGCCGGGCGGGAACCTACAATGAGCAGTTCTTC
>-|-|TRBV30|TRBJ2-7
CAWMLANAYEQYF
TGTGCCTGGATGCTAGCGAACGCCTACGAGCAGTACTTC
>-|TRBD1|TRBV6-5|TRBJ1-1
CASRIRQGEAEAFF
TGTGCCAGCAGGATCCGACAGGGGGAGGCTGAAGCTTTCTTT
>-|-|TRBV4-1|TRBJ1-2
CASSQPRRSYGYTF
TGCGCCAGCAGCCAGCCCCGACGGAGCTATGGCTACACCTTC
>once|TRBD2|TRBV4-1|TRBJ2-7
CASSPLPGGEQYF
TGCGCCAGCAGCCCCCTACCGGGGGGCGAGCAGTACTTC
>-|-|TRBV5-4|TRBJ2-3
CASSLYGPTADTQYF
TGTGCCAGCAGCTTGTACGGCCCCACGGCAGATACGCAGTATTTT
>once|-|TRBV9|TRBJ2-5
CASSVSGSVRETQYF
TGTGCCAGCAGCGTAAGTGGTAGCGTCCGAGAGACCCAGTACTTC
>-|-|TRBV28|TRBJ2-7
CASSLSGGYEQYF
TGTGCCAGCAGTTTGTCCGGGGGCTACGAGCAGTACTTC
>once|TRBD1|TRBV4-3|TRBJ2-1
CASSQDLRDRVIYEQFF
TGCGCCAGCAGCCAAGACCTCCGGGACAGGGTGATATATGAGCAGTTCTTC
>-|-|TRBV2|TRBJ1-2
CASRGLGRAGGYTF
TGTGCCAGCAGAGGTTTAGGTAGGGCTGGTGGCTACACCTTC
>once|TRBD1|TRBV19|TRBJ1-4
CASSTNSGTGGKLFF
TGTGCCAGTAGTACGAACTCCGGGACAGGGGGGAAACTGTTTTTT
>-|-|TRBV19|TRBJ2-7
CASSQGTADYYEQYF
TGTGCCAGTAGTCAGGGGACGGCCGATTACTACGAGCAGTACTTC
>-|TRBD2|TRBV4-1|TRBJ2-1
CASSQTLFLAGYNEQFF
TGCGCCAGCAGCCAAACCCTCTTTCTAGCGGGCTACAATGAGCAGTTCTTC
>-|-|TRBV11-2|TRBJ2-5
CASSLGGQETQYF
TGTGCCAGCAGCTTAGGCGGACAAGAGACCCAGTACTTC
>few|-|TRBV11-1|TRBJ1-1
CASSLDSDTWGAFF
TGTGCCAGCAGCTTGGACTCGGACACTTGGGGAGCTTTCTTT
>-|-|TRBV7-6|TRBJ2-7
CASTTEAGPHEQYF
TGTGCCAGCACCACTGAGGCAGGGCCACACGAGCAGTACTTC
>once|TRBD2|TRBV4-3|TRBJ2-5
CASSQDRGLAGEGETQYF
TGCGCCAGCAGCCAAGATCGGGGACTAGCGGGAGAGGGTGAGACCCAGTACTTC
>-|-|TRBV18|TRBJ2-7
CASSPREGEQYF
TGTGCCAGCTCACCACGAGAGGGGGAGCAGTACTTC
>-|-|TRBV4-2|TRBJ2-2
CASSQGREGAGELFF
TGTGCCAGCAGCCAAGGGAGGGAAGGGGCCGGGGAGCTGTTTTTT
>-|-|TRBV7-8|TRBJ2-3
CASLSGDFTDTQYF
TGTGCCAGCCTTTCAGGGGACTTCACAGATACGCAGTATTTT
>-|TRBD2|TRBV28|TRBJ2-7
CASRGTGLASYEQYF
TGTGCCAGCAGGGGAACGGGACTAGCGTCTTACGAGCAGTACTTC
>-|TRBD1|TRBV6-5|TRBJ1-4
CASKRTGANEKLFF
TGTGCCAGCAAACGGACAGGGGCTAATGAAAAACTGTTTTTT
>-|-|TRBV4-1|TRBJ1-1
CASSQGPNREIIEAFF
TGCGCCAGCAGCCAAGGGCCAAACAGGGAGATTATAGAAGCTTTCTTT